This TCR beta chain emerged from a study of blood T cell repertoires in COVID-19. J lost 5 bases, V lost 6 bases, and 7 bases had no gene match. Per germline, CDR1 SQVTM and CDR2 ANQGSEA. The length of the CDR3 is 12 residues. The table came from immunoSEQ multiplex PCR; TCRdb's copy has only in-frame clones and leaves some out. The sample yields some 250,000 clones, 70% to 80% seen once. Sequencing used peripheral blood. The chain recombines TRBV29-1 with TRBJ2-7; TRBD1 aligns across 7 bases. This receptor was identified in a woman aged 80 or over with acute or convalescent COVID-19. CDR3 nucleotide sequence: TGCAGCGTGAGAAGACAGGGAGACGAGCAGTACTTC. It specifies CSVRRQGDEQYF.